Listed here are 5 T cell receptor beta chains from one sample, sequenced in a study of multiple sclerosis patients with progressive multifocal leukoencephalopathy. Time point indicated: time of PML onset. The method was immunoSEQ multiplex PCR; TCRdb's version includes in-frame clones alone and lacks a portion of them. The table has about 31,000 clones, about 91% seen once. Specimen: PBMCs, collected from a patient treated with natalizumab. The receptors stem from a woman aged 40 to 50 with progressive multifocal leukoencephalopathy.

The genes are TRBV7-8 and TRBJ2-3; the D gene could be TRBD1 or TRBD2 (6 bases each). V was pared by 4 bases and J by 0 bases, with 11 bases between. The CDR3 consists of 15 residues. CDR1 SGHVS and CDR2 FQNEAQ come from the germline V gene. CDR3 nucleotide sequence: TGTGCCAGCAGCTCCCTAGGGGGGAGCACAGATACGCAGTATTTT. This sequence encodes CASSSLGGSTDTQYF.

This clone was counted between two and nine times. Other DNA sequences in the same sample also yield this CDR3. This rearrangement joins TRBV18 to TRBJ1-1; 7 positions match TRBD1. V gave up 3 bases and J gave up 4 bases; unmatched junction bases: 2. CDR3 length equals 13 residues. From germline, CDR1 is KGHSH and CDR2 LQKENI. The CDR3 DNA is TGTGCCAGCTCACCGCAGGGGGGCACTGAAGCTTTCTTT. As protein: CASSPQGGTEAFF.

The chain joins TRBV2 to TRBJ1-1, with TRBD1 matching over 11 bases. The CDR3 is 14 amino acids. The junction had 4 bases not matched to a gene; V was cut back by 6 bases and J by 4 bases. CDR1 is SNHLY and CDR2 is FYNNEI in the germline V gene. The CDR3 region has the DNA TGTGCCAGCAGAACCGGGACAGGGGGCACTGAAGCTTTCTTT. It specifies CASRTGTGGTEAFF.

The chain carries TRBV6-4 and TRBJ2-1; 11 bases match TRBD2. The germline gives CDR1 MRHNA, CDR2 SNTAGT. CDR3 length equals 18 residues. The V and J ends lost 0 bases and 8 bases, in that order; junction bases with no gene match: 12. CDR3 protein: CASSDSTLAGGTSDEQFF. The CDR3, as DNA: TGTGCCAGCAGTGACTCAACTCTAGCGGGAGGTACAAGCGATGAGCAGTTCTTC.

The genes are TRBV7-2 and TRBJ2-5; weak D call: TRBD2 (6 bases). Per the germline V gene, CDR1 is SGHTA and CDR2 is FQGNSA. CDR3 size: 11 residues. V lost 5 bases, J lost 7 bases, and 8 bases lay in between. The CDR3 loop is CASSVGGTQYF. The CDR3, as DNA: TGTGCCAGCAGCGTCGGGGGGACCCAGTACTTC.